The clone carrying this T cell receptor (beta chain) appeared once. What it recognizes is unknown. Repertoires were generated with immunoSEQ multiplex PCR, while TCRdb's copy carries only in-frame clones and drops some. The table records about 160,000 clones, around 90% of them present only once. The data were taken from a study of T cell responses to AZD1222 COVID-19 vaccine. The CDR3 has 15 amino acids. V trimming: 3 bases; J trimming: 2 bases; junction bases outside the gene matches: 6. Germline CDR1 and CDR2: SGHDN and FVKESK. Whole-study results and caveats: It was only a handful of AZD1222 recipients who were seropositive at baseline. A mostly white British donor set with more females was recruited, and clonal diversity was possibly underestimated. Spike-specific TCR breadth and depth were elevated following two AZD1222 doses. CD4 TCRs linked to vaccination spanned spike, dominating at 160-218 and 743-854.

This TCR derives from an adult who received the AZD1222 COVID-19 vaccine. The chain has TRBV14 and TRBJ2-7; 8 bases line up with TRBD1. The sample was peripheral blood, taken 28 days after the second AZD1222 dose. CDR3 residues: CASSQRTGTAYEQYF. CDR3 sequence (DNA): TGTGCCAGCAGCCAGCGGACAGGGACCGCCTACGAGCAGTACTTC. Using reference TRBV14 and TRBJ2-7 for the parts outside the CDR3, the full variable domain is EAGVTQFPSHSVIEKGQTVTLRCDPISGHDNLYWYRRVMGKEIKFLLHFVKESKQDESGMPNNRFLAERTGGTYSTLKVQPAELEDSGVYFCASSQRTGTAYEQYFGPGTRLTVT.